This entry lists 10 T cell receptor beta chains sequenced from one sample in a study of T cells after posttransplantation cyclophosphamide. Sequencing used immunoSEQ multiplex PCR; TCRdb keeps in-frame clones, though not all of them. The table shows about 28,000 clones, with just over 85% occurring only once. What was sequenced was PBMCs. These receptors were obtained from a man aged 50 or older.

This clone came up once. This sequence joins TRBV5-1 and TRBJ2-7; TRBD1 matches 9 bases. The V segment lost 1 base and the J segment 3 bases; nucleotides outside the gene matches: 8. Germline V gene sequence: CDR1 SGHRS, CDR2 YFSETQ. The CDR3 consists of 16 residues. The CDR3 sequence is CASSLIPRDRDYEQYF. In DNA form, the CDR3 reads TGCGCCAGCAGCTTGATTCCTCGGGACAGGGACTACGAGCAGTACTTC.

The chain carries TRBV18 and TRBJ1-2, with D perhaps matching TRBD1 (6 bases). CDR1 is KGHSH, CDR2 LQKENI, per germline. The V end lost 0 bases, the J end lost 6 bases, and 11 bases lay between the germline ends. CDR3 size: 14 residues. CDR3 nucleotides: TGTGCCAGCTCACCACCGTCACAGGGCCATGGCTACACCTTC. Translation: CASSPPSQGHGYTF.

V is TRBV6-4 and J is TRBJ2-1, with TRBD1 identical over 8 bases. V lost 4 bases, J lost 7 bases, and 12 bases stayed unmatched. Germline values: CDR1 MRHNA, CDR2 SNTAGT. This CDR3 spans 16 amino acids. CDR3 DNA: TGTGCCAGCAGTGTTCTGGGGACAGGCACTCTTAATGAGCAGTTCTTC. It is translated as CASSVLGTGTLNEQFF.

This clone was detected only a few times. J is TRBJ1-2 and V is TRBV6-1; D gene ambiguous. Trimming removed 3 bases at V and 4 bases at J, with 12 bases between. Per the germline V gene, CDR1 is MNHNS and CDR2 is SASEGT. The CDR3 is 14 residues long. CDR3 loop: CASSDLGESYGYTF. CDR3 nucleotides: TGTGCCAGCAGTGATCTCGGGGAGTCCTATGGCTACACCTTC.

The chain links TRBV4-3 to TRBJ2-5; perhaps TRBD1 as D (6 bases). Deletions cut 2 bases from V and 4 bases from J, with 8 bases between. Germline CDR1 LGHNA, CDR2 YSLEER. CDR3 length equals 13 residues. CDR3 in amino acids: CASSQTGLETQYF. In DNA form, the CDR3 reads TGCGCCAGCAGCCAAACAGGGTTAGAGACCCAGTACTTC.

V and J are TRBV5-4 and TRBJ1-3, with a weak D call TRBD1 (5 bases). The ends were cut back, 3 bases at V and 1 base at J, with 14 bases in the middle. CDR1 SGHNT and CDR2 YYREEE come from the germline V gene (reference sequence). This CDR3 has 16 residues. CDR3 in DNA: TGTGCCAGCAGCTGGCCAGACAGTTCTTCTGGAAACACCATATATTTT. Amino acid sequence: CASSWPDSSSGNTIYF.

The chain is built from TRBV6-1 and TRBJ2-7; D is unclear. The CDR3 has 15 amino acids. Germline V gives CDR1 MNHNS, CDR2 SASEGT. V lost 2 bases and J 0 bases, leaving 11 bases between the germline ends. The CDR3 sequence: CASSEPRGVSYEQYF. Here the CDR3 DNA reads TGTGCCAGCAGTGAACCCCGAGGTGTCTCCTACGAGCAGTACTTC.

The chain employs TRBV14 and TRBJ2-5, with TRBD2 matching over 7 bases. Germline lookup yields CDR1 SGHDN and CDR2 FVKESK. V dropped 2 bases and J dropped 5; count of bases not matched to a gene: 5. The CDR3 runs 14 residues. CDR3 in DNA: TGTGCCAGCAGCCAAATTGGCGGGGGTGAGACCCAGTACTTC. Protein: CASSQIGGGETQYF.

In nucleotides, the CDR3 is TGTGCCAGCGGACTAGCGGGACCGACCACAGATACGCAGTATTTT. It specifies CASGLAGPTTDTQYF. The rearrangement joins TRBV7-9 to TRBJ2-3; TRBD2 aligns across 12 bases. CDR1 is SEHNR and CDR2 is FQNEAQ in the germline V gene (reference sequence). The CDR3 extends over 15 amino acids. Trimming at V came to 8 bases and at J to 2 bases, leaving 5 bases not matched to a gene.

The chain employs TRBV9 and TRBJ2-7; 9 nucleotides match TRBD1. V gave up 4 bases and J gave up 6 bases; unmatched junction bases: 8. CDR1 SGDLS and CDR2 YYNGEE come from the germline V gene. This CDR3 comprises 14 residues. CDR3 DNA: TGTGCCAGCAGCCTGACAGGGGGTGAGCGCGAGCAGTACTTC. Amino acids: CASSLTGGEREQYF.